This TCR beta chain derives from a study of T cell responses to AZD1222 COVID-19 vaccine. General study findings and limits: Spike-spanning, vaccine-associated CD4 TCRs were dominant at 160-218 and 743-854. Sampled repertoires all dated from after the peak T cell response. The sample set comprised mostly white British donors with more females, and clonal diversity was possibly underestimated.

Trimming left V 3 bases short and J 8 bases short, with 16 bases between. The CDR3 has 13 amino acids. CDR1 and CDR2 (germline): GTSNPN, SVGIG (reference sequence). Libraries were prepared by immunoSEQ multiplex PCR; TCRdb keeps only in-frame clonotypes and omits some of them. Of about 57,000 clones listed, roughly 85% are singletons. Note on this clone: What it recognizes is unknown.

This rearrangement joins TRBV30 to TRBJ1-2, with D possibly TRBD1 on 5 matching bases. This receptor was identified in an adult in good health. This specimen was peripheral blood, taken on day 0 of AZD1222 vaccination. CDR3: CAWRTTDLGGYTF. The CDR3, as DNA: TGTGCCTGGAGGACGACAGACCTGGGAGGCTACACCTTC.